This passage covers 29 T cell receptor beta chains from one sample sequenced in a study of blood T cell repertoires in COVID-19. TCRdb's copy holds only in-frame clones and misses some; the assay was immunoSEQ multiplex PCR. Of 150,000 to 200,000 clones listed, less than 90% were seen once; the top ten hold roughly 15%. Sequencing was performed on peripheral blood. The receptor set was obtained from a woman between 65 and 79 years old with COVID-19, enrolled during active disease.

On this clone: At one boundary the junction diverges from the germline segment, which might be a read error. The chain employs TRBV27 and TRBJ1-3; D unclear. Germline V gene sequence: CDR1 MNHEY, CDR2 SMNVEV (reference sequence). The CDR3 has 13 residues. The DNA of the CDR3 is TGTGCCAACAGTTTATACAGTGGAAACACCATATATTTT. Translated, it gives CANSLYSGNTIYF.

The chain links TRBV28 to TRBJ1-1; 8 positions match TRBD1. The V gene end was trimmed by 2 bases and the J gene end by 1 base; junction bases not matched to a gene: 9. Germline V CDR1 and CDR2: MDHEN, SYDVKM. The CDR3 runs to 17 residues. This CDR3 reads CASSLVGQGARNTEAFF. The CDR3 DNA sequence: TGTGCCAGCAGTTTAGTCGGGCAGGGGGCGAGGAACACTGAAGCTTTCTTT.

The V call is TRBV24-1, the J call TRBJ2-7; D might be TRBD1 (6 bases). V lost 3 bases, J lost 5 bases, and 10 bases lay in between. CDR1 is KGHDR, CDR2 SFDVKD, per germline. The CDR3 totals 13 residues. CDR3 in DNA: TGTGCCACCAGTGATGGGACATTACACGAGCAGTACTTC. As protein: CATSDGTLHEQYF.

V gene TRBV30 combines with J gene TRBJ2-4, with 7 positions matching TRBD1. Trimming removed 5 bases from V and 7 bases from J; junction bases left unmatched: 11. CDR1 and CDR2 from the germline V gene are GTSNPN and SVGIG (reference sequence). The CDR3 covers 14 residues. CDR3 sequence (DNA): TGTGCCTGGTCCCCCGGGACAGCGTTGAACATTCAGTACTTC. Protein product: CAWSPGTALNIQYF. Drawing the rest from reference TRBV30 and TRBJ2-4, the complete variable domain is SQTIHQWPATLVQPVGSPLSLECTVEGTSNPNLYWYRQAAGRGLQLLFYSVGIGQISSEVPQNLSASRPQDRQFILSSKKLLLSDSGFYLCAWSPGTALNIQYFGAGTRLSVL.

The V and J genes are TRBV3-1 (or the pseudogene TRBV3-2) and TRBJ1-4; D is ambiguous. Trimming shortened V by 0 bases and J by 2 bases, and 4 bases separated the two germline ends. Germline CDR1 LGHDT, CDR2 YNNKEL (reference sequence). CDR3 length equals 14 residues. CDR3 residues: CASSQDGTNEKLFF. CDR3 DNA: TGTGCCAGCAGCCAAGACGGGACTAATGAAAAACTGTTTTTT.

The rearrangement joins TRBV5-1 to TRBJ2-5; TRBD1 matches at 7 bases. The germline gives CDR1 SGHRS, CDR2 YFSETQ. The CDR3 has 14 residues. Trimming took 2 bases from V and 5 from J; bases not matched to a gene: 6. The CDR3 DNA follows: TGCGCCAGCAGCTTTCAGGGGGAAGCGGAGACCCAGTACTTC. Encoded protein: CASSFQGEAETQYF.

The V and J genes are TRBV5-8 and TRBJ1-5, with no clear D. This CDR3 contains 14 residues. V lost 0 bases to trimming and J lost 0 bases, with 4 bases between them. Per the germline V gene, CDR1 is SGHTS and CDR2 is YDEGEE. The CDR3 sequence is CASSLAGSNQPQHF. CDR3 nucleotides: TGTGCCAGCAGCTTGGCCGGTAGCAATCAGCCCCAGCATTTT.

The gene calls are TRBV5-1 and TRBJ2-3, with 7 bases identical to TRBD2. Losses at the gene ends were 2 bases for V and 3 bases for J; bases not matched to a gene: 9. Germline V CDR1 and CDR2: SGHRS, YFSETQ. The CDR3 loop spans 16 amino acids. The CDR3 DNA reads TGCGCCAGCAGCTTCCTTGGCGGGGGTTTGACAGATACGCAGTATTTT. Its protein product is CASSFLGGGLTDTQYF. Full variable domain (outside the CDR3, taken from reference TRBV5-1 and TRBJ2-3): KAGVTQTPRYLIKTRGQQVTLSCSPISGHRSVSWYQQTPGQGLQFLFEYFSETQRNKGNFPGRFSGRQFSNSRSEMNVSTLELGDSALYLCASSFLGGGLTDTQYFGPGTRLTVL.

The chain has TRBV30 and TRBJ1-2, with TRBD1 identical over 10 bases. V was clipped by 4 bases and J by 4 bases; unmatched bases: 9. Germline lookup yields CDR1 GTSNPN and CDR2 SVGIG (reference sequence). This CDR3 is 15 amino acids long. The CDR3 here is CAWIRGQGRFYGYTF. The CDR3 DNA is TGTGCCTGGATTAGGGGACAGGGGAGGTTCTATGGCTACACCTTC.

This chain links TRBV5-1 with TRBJ1-6; D not certain. From germline, CDR1 is SGHRS and CDR2 YFSETQ. Between the trimmed V and J ends, which lost 0 bases and 9 bases, there was a span of 10 bases. The CDR3 runs to 14 residues. In DNA form, the CDR3 reads TGCGCCAGCAGCTTGGAATTCCGGAGTTCACCCCTCCACTTT. Residues: CASSLEFRSSPLHF.

There are a few counts of this clone. V is TRBV11-3 and J is TRBJ2-2, with 8 positions matching TRBD2. There are 13 residues in the CDR3. The V gene's germline CDR1 is SGHNT and CDR2 YENEEA. With 5 bases clipped from V and 9 bases from J, the junction kept 5 bases outside the gene matches. This chain's CDR3 is CASSTSGRRELFF. For the CDR3, the DNA is TGTGCCAGCAGCACCAGCGGGAGAAGGGAGCTGTTTTTT. The full variable domain, with the rest looked up from reference TRBV11-3 and TRBJ2-2, is EAGVVQSPRYKIIEKKQPVAFWCNPISGHNTLYWYLQNLGQGPELLIRYENEEAVDDSQLPKDRFSAERLKGVDSTLKIQPAELGDSAVYLCASSTSGRRELFFGEGSRLTVL.

This sequence joins TRBV25-1 and TRBJ2-1, with 9 positions matching TRBD2. The CDR3 length is 15 residues. V dropped 4 bases and J dropped 4; count of bases not matched to a gene: 5. Per germline, CDR1 MGHDK and CDR2 SYGVNS. CDR3 DNA: TGTGCCAGCAGTGGTAAGGGACTAGCATACAATGAGCAGTTCTTC. Its protein product is CASSGKGLAYNEQFF.

The CDR3 spells CASSPVGQETEAFF. In DNA form, the CDR3 reads TGTGCCAGCTCACCGGTTGGACAGGAGACTGAAGCTTTCTTT. V usage is TRBV18 and J usage is TRBJ1-1; TRBD1 matches at 7 bases. The ends lost 3 bases at V and 5 bases at J; junction bases unmatched: 6. Germline CDR1 KGHSH, CDR2 LQKENI. The CDR3 covers 14 residues.

This sequence joins TRBV27 and TRBJ2-5; 10 bases align to TRBD1. This CDR3 comprises 17 residues. With 6 bases clipped from V and 5 bases from J, the junction kept 15 bases outside the gene matches. Per the germline V gene, CDR1 is MNHEY and CDR2 is SMNVEV (reference sequence). CDR3 DNA sequence: TGTGCCAGCAGCCGGCCTACCGGGACAGGGGCAGGGGAGACCCAGTACTTC. It translates to CASSRPTGTGAGETQYF.

The chain couples TRBV28 to TRBJ1-2; tentatively, D is TRBD1 (6 bases). The CDR3 length is 15 residues. The germline V gene has CDR1 MDHEN and CDR2 SYDVKM. Deletions cut 4 bases from V and 0 bases from J, with 12 bases between. The chain's CDR3 is CASSSRDIANYGYTF. The CDR3 DNA is TGTGCCAGCAGTTCCAGGGACATAGCTAACTATGGCTACACCTTC.

This sequence joins TRBV5-1 and TRBJ2-1; a possible D gene is TRBD2 (6 bases). The CDR3 is made up of 13 amino acids. Trimming cost V 4 bases and J 8 bases, with 13 bases left between them. Germline-derived CDR1 and CDR2 are SGHRS and YFSETQ. For the CDR3, the DNA is TGCGCCAGCAGCCCACCTACGGGGGATGAGCAGTTCTTC. Its protein is CASSPPTGDEQFF.

The genes are TRBV6-5 and TRBJ1-5, with D maybe TRBD1 (6 bases). There are 14 residues in the CDR3. Germline assignment: CDR1 MNHEY and CDR2 SVGAGI. The V and J ends lost 6 bases and 4 bases respectively, with 13 bases between them. CDR3 sequence (DNA): TGTGCCAGCAGGTCTACAGGGCTGAATCAGCCCCAGCATTTT. Translating gives CASRSTGLNQPQHF.

The chain carries TRBV6-5 and TRBJ1-1; D might be TRBD1 (6 bases). V dropped 7 bases and J dropped 4 bases, with 16 bases sitting between them. The CDR3 covers 14 residues. From germline, CDR1 is MNHEY and CDR2 SVGAGI. CDR3 amino acids: CASMRGIEATEAFF. The CDR3 bases are TGTGCCAGCATGAGGGGGATTGAAGCCACTGAAGCTTTCTTT.

This clone was picked up one time. This rearrangement joins TRBV9 to TRBJ1-1; D is unclear. Trimming pared 3 bases from V and 5 bases from J, leaving 11 bases between. This CDR3 is built from 13 residues. The germline gives CDR1 SGDLS, CDR2 YYNGEE. DNA of the CDR3: TGTGCCAGCAGCGGCGGGTGGGAAACTGAAGCTTTCTTT. This gives the protein CASSGGWETEAFF.

The rearrangement uses TRBV19 and TRBJ2-2; 8 bases are shared with TRBD2. In germline, CDR1 is LNHDA, CDR2 SQIVND (reference sequence). The V gene end was trimmed by 7 bases and the J gene end by 5 bases; junction bases not matched to a gene: 21. CDR3 length: 19 residues. The CDR3 spells CASIAPKSGSLLGTGELFF. The CDR3 DNA follows: TGTGCCAGTATCGCCCCCAAAAGCGGGAGCCTCCTTGGGACCGGGGAGCTGTTTTTT.

This clone was recorded a few times. The V gene is TRBV7-9, the J gene TRBJ2-7; 7 positions match TRBD2. Germline V lookup: CDR1 SEHNR, CDR2 FQNEAQ (reference sequence). The CDR3 runs 14 residues. V was pared by 5 bases and J by 7 bases, with 11 bases of the junction left unmatched. The CDR3 region has the DNA TGTGCCAGCAGCCCCCCTAGCGGAGCAGGGGAGCAGTACTTC. Translating gives CASSPPSGAGEQYF.

The genes are TRBV3-1 (or the pseudogene TRBV3-2) and TRBJ2-2; D ambiguous. Germline V lookup: CDR1 LGHDT, CDR2 YNNKEL (reference sequence). This CDR3 has 13 residues. V lost 6 bases, J lost 1 base, and 6 bases lay in between. The DNA for the CDR3 is TGTGCCAGCAGATATAGGAACACCGGGGAGCTGTTTTTT. It encodes CASRYRNTGELFF.

The chain has TRBV5-1 and TRBJ2-7; TRBD1 aligns across 12 bases. Trimming removed 3 bases from V and 7 bases from J; junction bases left unmatched: 8. Germline CDR1 and CDR2: SGHRS and YFSETQ. The CDR3 is 15 residues long. CDR3 sequence (DNA): TGCGCCAGCAGCTCCCGGGGACAGGGGGCGGATGAGCAGTACTTC. Translated: CASSSRGQGADEQYF.

A single count supports this clone. The chain combines TRBV2 with TRBJ1-5; tentatively, D is TRBD1 (6 bases). Trimming cost V 7 bases and J 4 bases, with 14 bases left between them. Germline loops: CDR1 SNHLY, CDR2 FYNNEI. The CDR3 runs 14 residues. This CDR3 is CASTYREGNQPQHF. CDR3 coding DNA: TGTGCCAGCACTTACAGGGAGGGGAATCAGCCCCAGCATTTT.

The rearrangement joins TRBV30 to TRBJ2-5; the D gene is possibly TRBD2 (5 bases). Trimming removed 4 bases at V and 2 bases at J, with 17 bases between. The CDR3 runs to 15 residues. Per the germline V gene, CDR1 is GTSNPN and CDR2 is SVGIG (reference sequence). The CDR3 nucleotides are TGTGCCTGGAATGTCGGGGTAATGGGACAAGAGACCCAGTACTTC. The encoded protein is CAWNVGVMGQETQYF.

The chain carries TRBV5-6 and TRBJ2-1; 7 bases map to TRBD2. The trim removed 4 bases at V and 2 bases at J, leaving 6 bases unmatched. CDR1 and CDR2 from the germline V gene are SGHDT and YYEEEE. This CDR3 comprises 15 residues. CDR3 loop: CASSHGLGAYNEQFF. The CDR3 region has the DNA TGTGCCAGCAGCCATGGACTAGGAGCCTACAATGAGCAGTTCTTC.

The chain recombines TRBV29-1 with TRBJ2-7, with D possibly matching TRBD1 (5 bases). This CDR3 is built from 13 residues. Trimming shortened V by 5 bases and J by 1 base, and 12 bases separated the two germline ends. The germline gives CDR1 SQVTM, CDR2 ANQGSEA. The CDR3 nucleotides are TGCAGCGTTTACCAACCAGGGTCCTACGAGCAGTACTTC. This gives the protein CSVYQPGSYEQYF.

V gene TRBV18 combines with J gene TRBJ1-1; TRBD1 is a possible D gene (6 bases). The V end lost 6 bases, the J end lost 0 bases, and 14 bases lay between the germline ends. This CDR3 comprises 15 residues. Per the germline V gene, CDR1 is KGHSH and CDR2 is LQKENI. Here the CDR3 reads CASSPMSGVNTEAFF. In DNA, the CDR3 is TGTGCCAGCTCCCCGATGTCAGGGGTGAACACTGAAGCTTTCTTT.

The genes are TRBV19 and TRBJ1-6, with 9 bases matching TRBD1. The CDR3 sequence is 16 residues long. Unmatched junction bases numbered 6, after V lost 3 bases and J lost 6 bases. Germline CDR1 reads LNHDA; CDR2 reads SQIVND (reference sequence). The CDR3 region has the DNA TGTGCCAGTAGTATCTGGACAGGGGATGGTAATTCACCCCTCCACTTT. Translation: CASSIWTGDGNSPLHF.